Listed below are T cell receptor beta chains from one sample, sequenced in a study of cytomegalovirus exposure and HLA in healthy donors. Assay: immunoSEQ multiplex PCR; the TCRdb copy retains only in-frame clones and omits some. The profile covers roughly 100,000 clones, with roughly 77% appearing a single time and approximately 10% taken by the ten largest. Sequencing was performed on PBMCs. These receptors came from a woman aged 18-29 years in good health and CMV-seropositive. Each CDR3 is given with its conserved first and last residue. A D gene is named only where the DNA matches it firmly. The size entry is marked missing in some rows and otherwise reads once, few, many or a size class.

J gene,clone size,V gene,D gene,CDR3 protein,CDR3 DNA
TRBJ2-5,few,TRBV4-2,.,CASSQEETGDSETQYF,TGTGCCAGCAGCCAAGAGGAGACGGGAGATTCTGAGACCCAGTACTTC
TRBJ2-1,.,TRBV10-3,TRBD2,CAITSPGLVVEQFF,TGTGCCATCACCTCCCCGGGACTAGTGGTTGAGCAGTTCTTC
TRBJ2-1,.,TRBV28,TRBD1,CASSLIQGSNEQFF,TGTGCCAGCAGTCTGATACAGGGGAGCAATGAGCAGTTCTTC
TRBJ2-5,.,TRBV7-8,TRBD2,CASSFRPGTSGETQYF,TGTGCCAGCAGCTTTCGACCCGGGACTAGCGGAGAGACCCAGTACTTC
TRBJ2-7,once,TRBV5-1,TRBD2,CASSLAGTTRTYEQYF,TGCGCCAGCAGCTTAGCCGGGACTACCCGAACCTACGAGCAGTACTTC
TRBJ1-2,once,TRBV5-1,.,CASSYVGGSNYGYTF,TGCGCCAGCAGCTATGTTGGGGGGTCTAACTATGGCTACACCTTC
TRBJ2-5,.,TRBV7-9,TRBD2,CASSLAGDQRGRETQYF,TGTGCCAGCAGCTTAGCCGGGGATCAGCGGGGGCGAGAGACCCAGTACTTC
TRBJ1-4,.,TRBV9,.,CASSVWGGSSATNEKLFF,TGTGCCAGCAGCGTGTGGGGGGGCAGTTCTGCAACTAATGAAAAACTGTTTTTT
TRBJ2-5,few,TRBV4-3,.,CASSIGTTQETQYF,TGCGCCAGCAGCATAGGGACAACTCAAGAGACCCAGTACTTC
TRBJ2-3,.,TRBV10-2,.,CASTPDGSTQYF,TGCGCCTCAACACCAGACGGGAGTACGCAGTATTTT
TRBJ1-1,.,TRBV28,TRBD1,CASSQQGDTEAFF,TGTGCCAGCAGTCAACAGGGGGACACTGAAGCTTTCTTT
TRBJ2-5,.,TRBV14,TRBD2,CASSQLSGREGEQYF,TGTGCCAGCAGCCAACTTAGCGGGCGGGAAGGGGAGCAGTACTTC
TRBJ1-1,.,TRBV18,.,CASSLGTGQNTEAFF,TGTGCCAGCTCACTCGGCACAGGGCAGAACACTGAAGCTTTCTTT
TRBJ2-4,few,TRBV9,TRBD1,CASSAGTGVQNIQYF,TGTGCCAGCAGCGCCGGGACAGGGGTCCAAAACATTCAGTACTTC
TRBJ2-5,.,TRBV9,TRBD1,CASSEWTGGKETQYF,TGTGCCAGCAGCGAGTGGACAGGGGGTAAAGAGACCCAGTACTTC
TRBJ2-1,.,TRBV5-6,TRBD1,CASSFGQGGFYNEQFF,TGTGCCAGCAGCTTCGGACAGGGGGGCTTCTACAATGAGCAGTTCTTC
TRBJ1-5,.,TRBV7-6,TRBD1,CASSLGQGQPQHF,TGTGCCAGCAGCTTAGGACAGGGACAGCCCCAGCATTTT
TRBJ2-7,.,TRBV5-6,.,CASSLVDSRYEQYF,TGTGCCAGCAGCTTGGTTGACTCGCGCTACGAGCAGTACTTC
TRBJ2-1,.,TRBV7-2,.,CASRLGRGGHNEQFF,TGTGCCAGCAGGCTGGGGAGGGGGGGGCACAATGAGCAGTTCTTC
TRBJ2-4,.,TRBV10-3,TRBD1,CAISESGTGVLGNIQYF,TGTGCCATCAGTGAGTCGGGGACAGGGGTCTTGGGAAACATTCAGTACTTC
TRBJ1-5,.,TRBV5-1,TRBD1,CASSLDGQDNQPQHF,TGCGCCAGCAGCTTGGACGGACAGGACAATCAGCCCCAGCATTTT
TRBJ2-7,.,TRBV21-1,.,CASSFRSGSLSGSFYEQYF,TGTGCCAGCAGCTTTCGGTCCGGCAGCCTTAGCGGGAGTTTCTACGAGCAGTACTTC
TRBJ1-2,.,TRBV6-5,TRBD1,CASRLQGIGYGYTF,TGTGCCAGCAGGTTACAGGGGATTGGGTATGGCTACACCTTC
TRBJ2-7,once,TRBV5-6,TRBD2,CASSLAGSYEQYF,TGTGCCAGCAGCTTAGCGGGATCCTACGAGCAGTACTTC
TRBJ1-5,.,TRBV7-8,.,CASSLVGENNQPQHF,TGTGCCAGCAGCTTAGTCGGGGAAAACAATCAGCCCCAGCATTTT
TRBJ2-5,.,TRBV5-1,.,CASSGGTAQETQYF,TGCGCCAGCAGCGGCGGGACAGCCCAAGAGACCCAGTACTTC
TRBJ2-7,once,TRBV9,TRBD1,CASSVGADRASYEQYF,TGTGCCAGCAGCGTAGGTGCGGACAGGGCCTCCTACGAGCAGTACTTC
TRBJ2-7,.,TRBV18,TRBD1,CASSPPGQGSPYEQYF,TGTGCCAGCTCACCACCGGGACAGGGGAGTCCCTACGAGCAGTACTTC
TRBJ1-1,.,TRBV30,TRBD1,CAWSARGGAGAFF,TGTGCCTGGAGTGCACGAGGGGGCGCCGGAGCTTTCTTT
TRBJ2-3,.,TRBV7-2,.,CASSASSGTSNTQYF,TGTGCCAGCAGCGCCTCTTCAGGGACATCGAATACGCAGTATTTT
TRBJ1-1,.,TRBV30,.,CAWSVTGRNTEAFF,TGTGCCTGGAGTGTAACAGGGAGGAACACTGAAGCTTTCTTT
TRBJ1-2,once,TRBV2,.,CASSNRVGYTF,TGTGCCAGCAGTAACAGGGTTGGCTACACCTTC
TRBJ1-4,few,TRBV5-1,.,CASSLDGQLNEKLFF,TGCGCCAGCAGCTTGGATGGGCAGCTTAATGAAAAACTGTTTTTT
TRBJ2-1,.,TRBV9,.,CASSSRSSLRGNEQFF,TGTGCCAGCAGCTCTAGGAGTAGCCTCCGAGGGAATGAGCAGTTCTTC
TRBJ2-1,.,TRBV5-1,TRBD1,CASSLDRGEQFF,TGCGCCAGCAGCTTGGACAGGGGTGAGCAGTTCTTC
TRBJ1-1,few,TRBV7-9,.,CASSPRSEAFF,TGTGCCAGCAGCCCCCGGTCAGAAGCTTTCTTT
TRBJ2-7,medium-sized,TRBV5-6,.,CASSFGSRAGGYEQYF,TGTGCCAGCAGCTTTGGTTCAAGGGCCGGGGGCTACGAGCAGTACTTC
TRBJ2-2,.,TRBV14,.,CATRTAANTGELFF,TGTGCCACCAGGACAGCCGCGAACACCGGGGAGCTGTTTTTT
TRBJ1-1,.,TRBV7-2,.,CASSLGRVSGAFF,TGTGCCAGCAGCTTAGGGAGGGTGTCGGGGGCTTTCTTT
TRBJ2-5,few,TRBV4-1,.,CASSPRTDQETQYF,TGCGCCAGCAGCCCGCGGACAGACCAAGAGACCCAGTACTTC
TRBJ2-3,.,TRBV18,TRBD2,CASSPKAGTSTDTQYF,TGTGCCAGCTCACCGAAAGCGGGGACTAGCACAGATACGCAGTATTTT
TRBJ1-1,.,TRBV28,.,CASTWYRGATNTEAFF,TGTGCCAGCACCTGGTACCGCGGGGCTACGAACACTGAAGCTTTCTTT
TRBJ1-1,.,TRBV6-5,.,CASTLGQGGTEAFF,TGTGCCAGCACCCTGGGCCAGGGTGGGACTGAAGCTTTCTTT
TRBJ2-3,few,TRBV18,.,CASSPEGWDSTDTQYF,TGTGCCAGCTCACCCGAGGGCTGGGATAGCACAGATACGCAGTATTTT
TRBJ1-2,.,TRBV27,TRBD1,CASSLTGPFGGYTF,TGTGCCAGCAGTTTGACAGGGCCCTTTGGGGGCTACACCTTC
TRBJ2-7,.,TRBV7-2,TRBD2,CASTRAGAYEQYF,TGTGCCAGCACCCGAGCGGGAGCCTACGAGCAGTACTTC
TRBJ1-5,once,TRBV7-8,TRBD1,CASSLAGGQGFRLDQPQHF,TGTGCCAGCAGCTTAGCAGGGGGACAGGGTTTTCGTCTTGATCAGCCCCAGCATTTT
TRBJ2-2,few,TRBV7-3,.,CASSPPGTGELFF,TGTGCCAGCAGCCCTCCGGGCACCGGGGAGCTGTTTTTT
TRBJ1-3,.,TRBV2,.,CASSGTVGNTIYF,TGTGCCAGCAGTGGGACAGTTGGAAACACCATATATTTT